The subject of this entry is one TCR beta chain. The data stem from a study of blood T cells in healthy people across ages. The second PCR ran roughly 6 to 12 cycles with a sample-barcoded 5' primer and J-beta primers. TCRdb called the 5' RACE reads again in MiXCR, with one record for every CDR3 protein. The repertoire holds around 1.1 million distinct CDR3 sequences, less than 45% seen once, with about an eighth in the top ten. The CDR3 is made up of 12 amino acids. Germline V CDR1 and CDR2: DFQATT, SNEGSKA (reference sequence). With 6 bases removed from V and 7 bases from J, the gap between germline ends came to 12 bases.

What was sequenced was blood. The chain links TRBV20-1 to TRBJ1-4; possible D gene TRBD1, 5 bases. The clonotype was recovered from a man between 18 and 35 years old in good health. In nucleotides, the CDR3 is TGCAGTGCCCAATCAGGGAGTGAAAAACTGTTTTTT. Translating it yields CSAQSGSEKLFF.